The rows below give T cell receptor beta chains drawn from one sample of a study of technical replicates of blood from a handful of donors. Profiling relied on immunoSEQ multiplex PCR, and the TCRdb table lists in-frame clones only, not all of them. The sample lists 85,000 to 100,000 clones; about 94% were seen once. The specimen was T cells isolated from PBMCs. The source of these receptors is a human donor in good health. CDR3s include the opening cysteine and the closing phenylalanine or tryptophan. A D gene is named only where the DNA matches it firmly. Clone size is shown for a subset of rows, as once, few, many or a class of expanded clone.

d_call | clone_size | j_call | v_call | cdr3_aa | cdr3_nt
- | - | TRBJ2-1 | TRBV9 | CASSTPYGEEQFF | TGTGCCAGCAGCACCCCGTACGGGGAGGAGCAGTTCTTC
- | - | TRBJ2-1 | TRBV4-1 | CASSQVGDNEQFF | TGCGCCAGCAGCCAGGTAGGAGACAATGAGCAGTTCTTC
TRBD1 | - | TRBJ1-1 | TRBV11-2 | CASSWRTGGGRENTEAFF | TGTGCCAGCAGCTGGAGGACAGGGGGCGGCAGGGAGAACACTGAAGCTTTCTTT
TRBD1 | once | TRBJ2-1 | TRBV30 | CAWRPGQGGQFF | TGTGCCTGGAGACCGGGACAGGGGGGGCAGTTCTTC
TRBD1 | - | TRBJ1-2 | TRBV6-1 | CATGQGANYGYTF | TGTGCCACCGGACAGGGAGCTAACTATGGCTACACCTTC
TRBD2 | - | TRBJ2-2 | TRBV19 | CASSPGLAGIRTGELFF | TGTGCCAGTAGCCCGGGACTAGCGGGAATTCGCACCGGGGAGCTGTTTTTT
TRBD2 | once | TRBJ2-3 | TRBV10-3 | CAISESGLAGDRSTTSTDTQYF | TGTGCCATCAGTGAGTCGGGACTAGCGGGGGACCGATCCACTACTAGCACAGATACGCAGTATTTT
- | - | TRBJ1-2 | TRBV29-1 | CSVENWSHHYGYTF | TGCAGCGTTGAAAACTGGTCCCATCACTATGGCTACACCTTC
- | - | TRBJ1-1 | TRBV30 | CAWRSGAREAFF | TGTGCCTGGAGATCTGGGGCTCGGGAAGCTTTCTTT
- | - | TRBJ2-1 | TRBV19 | CASKNPWRGINYNEQFF | TGTGCCTCTAAAAATCCCTGGAGGGGTATAAACTACAATGAGCAGTTCTTC
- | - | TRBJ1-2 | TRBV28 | CASTGQSRGYTF | TGTGCCAGCACCGGACAGTCTCGCGGCTACACCTTC
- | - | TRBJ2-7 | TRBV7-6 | CASSLEDSYEQYF | TGTGCCAGCAGCTTAGAGGACAGCTACGAGCAGTACTTC
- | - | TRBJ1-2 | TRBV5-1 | CASSVGTAGGGYTF | TGCGCCAGCAGCGTGGGGACGGCCGGAGGTGGCTACACCTTC
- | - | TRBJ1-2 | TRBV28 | CASSLNPGRDNYGYTF | TGTGCCAGCAGTCTTAATCCAGGCCGGGATAACTATGGCTACACCTTC
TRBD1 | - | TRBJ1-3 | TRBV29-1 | CGTGDHLCYSGNTIYF | TGTGGGACAGGGGACCACCTCTGTTACTCTGGAAACACCATATATTTT
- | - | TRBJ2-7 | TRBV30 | CAWSGRGYEQYF | TGTGCCTGGAGTGGCAGGGGATACGAGCAGTACTTC
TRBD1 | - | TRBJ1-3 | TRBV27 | CASSVTRGLGNTIYF | TGTGCCAGCAGTGTGACCAGGGGGCTTGGAAACACCATATATTTT
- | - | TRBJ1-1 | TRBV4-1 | CASSQVLGGAEAFF | TGCGCCAGCAGCCAAGTTTTGGGTGGAGCTGAAGCTTTCTTT
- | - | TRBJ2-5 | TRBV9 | CASSVPGIETQYF | TGTGCCAGCAGCGTACCAGGGATAGAGACCCAGTACTTC
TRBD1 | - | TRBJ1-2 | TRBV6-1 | CASSERQGSGYTF | TGTGCCAGCAGTGAAAGACAGGGATCTGGCTACACCTTC